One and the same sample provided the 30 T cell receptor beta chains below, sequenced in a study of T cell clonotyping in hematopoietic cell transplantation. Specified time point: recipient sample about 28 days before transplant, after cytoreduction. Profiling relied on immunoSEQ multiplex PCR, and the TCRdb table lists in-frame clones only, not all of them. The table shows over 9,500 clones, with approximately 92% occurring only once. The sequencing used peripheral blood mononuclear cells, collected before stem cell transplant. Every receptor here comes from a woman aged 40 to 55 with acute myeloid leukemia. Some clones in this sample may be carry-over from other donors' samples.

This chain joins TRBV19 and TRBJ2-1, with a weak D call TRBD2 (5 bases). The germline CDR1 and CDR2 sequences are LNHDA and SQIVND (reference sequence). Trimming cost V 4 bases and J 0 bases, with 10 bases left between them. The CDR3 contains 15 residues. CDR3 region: CASSTSGSSYNEQFF. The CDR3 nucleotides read TGTGCCAGTAGTACAAGCGGAAGCTCCTACAATGAGCAGTTCTTC.

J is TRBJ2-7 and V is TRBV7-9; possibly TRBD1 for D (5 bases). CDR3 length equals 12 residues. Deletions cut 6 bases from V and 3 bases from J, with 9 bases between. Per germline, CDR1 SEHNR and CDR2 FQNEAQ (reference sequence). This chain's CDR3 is CASREGVYEQYF. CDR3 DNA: TGTGCCAGCAGGGAAGGGGTCTACGAGCAGTACTTC.

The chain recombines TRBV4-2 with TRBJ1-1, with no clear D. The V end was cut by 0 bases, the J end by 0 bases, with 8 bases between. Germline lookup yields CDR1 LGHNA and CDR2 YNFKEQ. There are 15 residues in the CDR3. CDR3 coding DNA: TGTGCCAGCAGCCAAGATCGGGCGGTGAACACTGAAGCTTTCTTT. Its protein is CASSQDRAVNTEAFF.

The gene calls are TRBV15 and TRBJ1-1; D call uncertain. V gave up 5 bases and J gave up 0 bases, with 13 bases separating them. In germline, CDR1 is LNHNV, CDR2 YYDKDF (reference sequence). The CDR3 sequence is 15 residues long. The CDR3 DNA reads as TGTGCCACCAGCTATGATGTCGCGTTGAACACTGAAGCTTTCTTT. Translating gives CATSYDVALNTEAFF.

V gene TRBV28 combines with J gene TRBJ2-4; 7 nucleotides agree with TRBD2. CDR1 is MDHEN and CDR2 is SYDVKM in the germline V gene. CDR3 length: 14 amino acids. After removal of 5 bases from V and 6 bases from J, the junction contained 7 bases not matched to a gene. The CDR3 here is CASSTSSGLNIQYF. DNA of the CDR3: TGTGCCAGCAGTACCTCTAGCGGACTAAACATTCAGTACTTC.

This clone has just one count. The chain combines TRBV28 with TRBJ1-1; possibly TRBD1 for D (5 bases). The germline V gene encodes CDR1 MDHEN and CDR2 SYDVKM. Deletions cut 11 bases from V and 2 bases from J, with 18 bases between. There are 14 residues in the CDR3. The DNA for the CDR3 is TGTGCCCTGCACGGAGGGAGGGGTAACACTGAAGCTTTCTTT. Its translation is CALHGGRGNTEAFF.

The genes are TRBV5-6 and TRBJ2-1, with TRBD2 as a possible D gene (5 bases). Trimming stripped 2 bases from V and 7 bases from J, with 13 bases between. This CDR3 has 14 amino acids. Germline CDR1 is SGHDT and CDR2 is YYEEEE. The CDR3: CASSFPSGWNEQFF. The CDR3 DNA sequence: TGTGCCAGCAGCTTCCCCAGCGGTTGGAATGAGCAGTTCTTC.

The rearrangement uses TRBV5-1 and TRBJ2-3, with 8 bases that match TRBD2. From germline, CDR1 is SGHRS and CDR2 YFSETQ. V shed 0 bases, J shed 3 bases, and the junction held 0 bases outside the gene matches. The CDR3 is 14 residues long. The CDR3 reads CASSLVAGTDTQYF. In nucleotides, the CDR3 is TGCGCCAGCAGCTTGGTAGCGGGAACAGATACGCAGTATTTT.

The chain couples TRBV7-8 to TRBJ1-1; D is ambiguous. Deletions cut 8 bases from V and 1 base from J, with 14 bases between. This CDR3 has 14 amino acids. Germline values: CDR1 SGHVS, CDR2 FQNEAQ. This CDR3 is CASDALGANTEAFF. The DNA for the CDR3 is TGTGCCAGCGATGCATTGGGCGCGAACACTGAAGCTTTCTTT.

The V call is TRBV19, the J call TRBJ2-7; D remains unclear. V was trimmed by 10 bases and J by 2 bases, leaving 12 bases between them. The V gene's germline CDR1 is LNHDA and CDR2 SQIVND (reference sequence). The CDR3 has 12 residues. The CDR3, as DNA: TGTGCCACCATGGGCTCTCCCTACGAGCAGTACTTC. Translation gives CATMGSPYEQYF. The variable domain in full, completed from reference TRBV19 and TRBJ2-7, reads DGGITQSPKYLFRKEGQNVTLSCEQNLNHDAMYWYRQDPGQGLRLIYYSQIVNDFQKGDIAEGYSVSREKKESFPLTVTSAQKNPTAFYLCATMGSPYEQYFGPGTRLTVT.

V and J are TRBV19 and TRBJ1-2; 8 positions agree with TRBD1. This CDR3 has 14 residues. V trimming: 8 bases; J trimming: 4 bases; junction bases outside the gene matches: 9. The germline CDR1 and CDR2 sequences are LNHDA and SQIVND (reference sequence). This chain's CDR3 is CASRLQGASYGYTF. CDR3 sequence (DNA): TGTGCCAGTCGACTGCAGGGGGCCTCCTATGGCTACACCTTC. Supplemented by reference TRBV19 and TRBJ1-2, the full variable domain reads DGGITQSPKYLFRKEGQNVTLSCEQNLNHDAMYWYRQDPGQGLRLIYYSQIVNDFQKGDIAEGYSVSREKKESFPLTVTSAQKNPTAFYLCASRLQGASYGYTFGSGTRLTVV.

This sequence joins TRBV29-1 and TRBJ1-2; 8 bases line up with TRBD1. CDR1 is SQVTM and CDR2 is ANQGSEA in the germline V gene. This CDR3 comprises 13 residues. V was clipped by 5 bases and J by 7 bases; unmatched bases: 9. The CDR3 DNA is TGCAGCGTTCAGGACAGGGTTTTTTCTGGCTACACCTTC. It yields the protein CSVQDRVFSGYTF.

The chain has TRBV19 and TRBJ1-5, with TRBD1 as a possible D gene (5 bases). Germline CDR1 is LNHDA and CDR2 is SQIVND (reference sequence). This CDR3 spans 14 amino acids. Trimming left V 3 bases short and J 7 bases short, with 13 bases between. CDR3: CASSILDRIQPQHF. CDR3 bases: TGTGCCAGTAGTATCCTCGACAGAATACAGCCCCAGCATTTT.

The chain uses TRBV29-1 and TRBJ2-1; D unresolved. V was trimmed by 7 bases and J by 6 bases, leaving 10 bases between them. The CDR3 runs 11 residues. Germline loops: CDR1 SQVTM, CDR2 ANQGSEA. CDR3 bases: TGCAGCGGTCTGGTGGGCAATGAGCAGTTCTTC. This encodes CSGLVGNEQFF.

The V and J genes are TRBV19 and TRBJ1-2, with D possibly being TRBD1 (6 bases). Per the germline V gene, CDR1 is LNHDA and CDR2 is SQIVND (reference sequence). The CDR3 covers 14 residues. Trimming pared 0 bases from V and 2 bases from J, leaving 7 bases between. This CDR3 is CASSIERGNYGYTF. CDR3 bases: TGTGCCAGTAGTATAGAAAGGGGGAACTATGGCTACACCTTC.

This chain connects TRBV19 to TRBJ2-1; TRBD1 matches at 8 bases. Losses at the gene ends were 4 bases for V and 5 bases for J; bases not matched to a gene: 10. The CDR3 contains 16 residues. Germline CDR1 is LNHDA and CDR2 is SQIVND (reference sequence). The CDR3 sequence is CASSTTGQGRDNEQFF. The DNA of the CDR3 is TGTGCCAGTAGTACGACCGGACAGGGACGCGACAATGAGCAGTTCTTC.

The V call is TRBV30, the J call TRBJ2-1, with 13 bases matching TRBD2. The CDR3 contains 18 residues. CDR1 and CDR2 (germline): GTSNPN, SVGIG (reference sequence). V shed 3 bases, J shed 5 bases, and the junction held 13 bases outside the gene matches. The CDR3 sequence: CAWRDPPGLAGQNNEQFF. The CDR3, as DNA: TGTGCCTGGAGGGACCCACCGGGACTAGCGGGACAGAACAATGAGCAGTTCTTC.

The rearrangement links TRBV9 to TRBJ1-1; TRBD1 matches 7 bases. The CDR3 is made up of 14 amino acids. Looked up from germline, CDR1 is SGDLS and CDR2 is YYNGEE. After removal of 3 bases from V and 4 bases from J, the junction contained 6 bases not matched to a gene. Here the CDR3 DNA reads TGTGCCAGCAGCGCCCGTGAGGGGGCCACTGAAGCTTTCTTT. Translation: CASSAREGATEAFF.

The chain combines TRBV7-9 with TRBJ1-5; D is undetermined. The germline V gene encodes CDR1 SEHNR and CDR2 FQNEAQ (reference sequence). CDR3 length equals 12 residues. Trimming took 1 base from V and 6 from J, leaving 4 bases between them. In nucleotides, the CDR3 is TGTGCCAGCAGCTTAGGGATTCAGCCCCAGCATTTT. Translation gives CASSLGIQPQHF.

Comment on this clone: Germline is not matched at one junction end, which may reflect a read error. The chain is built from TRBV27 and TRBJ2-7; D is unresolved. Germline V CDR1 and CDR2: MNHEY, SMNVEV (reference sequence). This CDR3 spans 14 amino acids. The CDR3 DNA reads TGTGCCAGCAGTTTTGATCATAGCACCCCAATAAAACACTTC. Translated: CASSFDHSTPIKHF.

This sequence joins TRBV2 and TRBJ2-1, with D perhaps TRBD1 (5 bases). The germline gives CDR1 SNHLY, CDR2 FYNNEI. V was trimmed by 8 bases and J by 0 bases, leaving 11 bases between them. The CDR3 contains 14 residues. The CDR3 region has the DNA TGTGCCAGCCTCTTCCAGGGCTCCTACAATGAGCAGTTCTTC. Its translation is CASLFQGSYNEQFF.

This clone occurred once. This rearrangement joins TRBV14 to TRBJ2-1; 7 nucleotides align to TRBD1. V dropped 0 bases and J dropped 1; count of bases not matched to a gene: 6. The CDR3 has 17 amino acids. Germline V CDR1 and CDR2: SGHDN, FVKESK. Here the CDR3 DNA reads TGTGCCAGCAGCCAAGATCGGGACAGCCGTTCCTACAATGAGCAGTTCTTC. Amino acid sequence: CASSQDRDSRSYNEQFF.

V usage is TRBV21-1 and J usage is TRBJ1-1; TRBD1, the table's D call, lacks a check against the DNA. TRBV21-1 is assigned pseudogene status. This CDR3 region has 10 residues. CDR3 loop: CASTQMKAFF. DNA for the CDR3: TGTGCCAGCACCCAGATGAAAGCTTTCTTT.

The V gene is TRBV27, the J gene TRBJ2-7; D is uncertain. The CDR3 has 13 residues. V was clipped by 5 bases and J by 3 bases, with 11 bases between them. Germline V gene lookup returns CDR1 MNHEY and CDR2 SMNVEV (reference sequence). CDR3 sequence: CASSLGVLYEQYF. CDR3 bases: TGTGCCAGCAGTCTTGGGGTCCTCTACGAGCAGTACTTC.

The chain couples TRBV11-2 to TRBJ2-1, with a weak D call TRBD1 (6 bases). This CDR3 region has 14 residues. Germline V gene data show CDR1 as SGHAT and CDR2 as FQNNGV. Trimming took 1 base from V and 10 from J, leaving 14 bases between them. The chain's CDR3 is CASSLVTGLGEQFF. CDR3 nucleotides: TGTGCCAGCAGCTTAGTTACAGGGCTCGGAGAGCAGTTCTTC.

CDR3 in amino acids: CAITGGENTGELFF. CDR3 sequence (DNA): TGTGCCATCACAGGGGGCGAAAACACCGGGGAGCTGTTTTTT. This sequence joins TRBV10-3 and TRBJ2-2; 8 positions match TRBD1. Germline loops: CDR1 ENHRY, CDR2 SYGVKD. Losses at the gene ends were 7 bases for V and 2 bases for J; bases not matched to a gene: 3. The CDR3 is made up of 14 amino acids.

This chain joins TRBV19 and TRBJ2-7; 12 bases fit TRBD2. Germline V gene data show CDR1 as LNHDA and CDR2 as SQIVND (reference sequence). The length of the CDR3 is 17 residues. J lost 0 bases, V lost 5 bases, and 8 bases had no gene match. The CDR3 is CASSLLRGLAGSYEQYF. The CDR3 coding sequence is TGTGCCAGTAGTCTCTTACGGGGACTAGCGGGCTCCTACGAGCAGTACTTC.

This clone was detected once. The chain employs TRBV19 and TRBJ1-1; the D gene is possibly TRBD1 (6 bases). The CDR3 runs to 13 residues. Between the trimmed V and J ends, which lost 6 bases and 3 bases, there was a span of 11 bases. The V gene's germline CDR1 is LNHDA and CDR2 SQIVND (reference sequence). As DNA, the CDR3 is TGTGCCAGTAGCCGGGACACGGACACTGAAGCTTTCTTT. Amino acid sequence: CASSRDTDTEAFF.

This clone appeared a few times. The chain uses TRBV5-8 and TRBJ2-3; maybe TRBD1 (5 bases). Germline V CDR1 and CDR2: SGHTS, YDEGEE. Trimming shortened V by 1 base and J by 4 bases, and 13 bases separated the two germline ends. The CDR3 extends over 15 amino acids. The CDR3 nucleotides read TGTGCCAGCAGCTTGACAGGATGGTCCCCAGATACGCAGTATTTT. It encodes CASSLTGWSPDTQYF.

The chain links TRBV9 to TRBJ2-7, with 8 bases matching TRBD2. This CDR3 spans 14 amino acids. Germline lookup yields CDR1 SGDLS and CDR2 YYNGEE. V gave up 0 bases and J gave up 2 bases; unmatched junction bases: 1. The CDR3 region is CASSVVAGTYEQYF. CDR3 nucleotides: TGTGCCAGCAGCGTAGTAGCGGGGACCTACGAGCAGTACTTC. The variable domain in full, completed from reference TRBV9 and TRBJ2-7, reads DSGVTQTPKHLITATGQRVTLRCSPRSGDLSVYWYQQSLDQGLQFLIQYYNGEERAKGNILERFSAQQFPDLHSELNLSSLELGDSALYFCASSVVAGTYEQYFGPGTRLTVT.